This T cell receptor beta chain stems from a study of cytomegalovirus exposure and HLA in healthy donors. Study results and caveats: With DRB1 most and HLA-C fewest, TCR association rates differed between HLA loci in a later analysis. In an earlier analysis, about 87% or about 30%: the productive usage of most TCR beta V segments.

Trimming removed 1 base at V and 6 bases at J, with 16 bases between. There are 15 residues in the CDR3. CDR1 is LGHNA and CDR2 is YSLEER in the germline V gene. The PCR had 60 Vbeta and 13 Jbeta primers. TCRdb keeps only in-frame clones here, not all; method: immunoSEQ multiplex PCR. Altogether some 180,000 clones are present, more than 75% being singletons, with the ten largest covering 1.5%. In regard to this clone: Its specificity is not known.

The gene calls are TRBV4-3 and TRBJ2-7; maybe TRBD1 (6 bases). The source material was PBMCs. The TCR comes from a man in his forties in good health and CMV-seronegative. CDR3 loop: CASSQAAGVAREQYF. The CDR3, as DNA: TGCGCCAGCAGCCAAGCGGCAGGGGTAGCGCGCGAGCAGTACTTC.